This T cell receptor beta chain emerged from a study of regulatory T cells in long-lasting Graves disease. Whole-study context: Persistence in Graves' disease required over 5 years of antithyroid drugs plus positive TSH receptor antibodies.

CDR3 length: 13 residues. The V and J ends lost 0 bases and 3 bases respectively, with 6 bases between them. Germline-derived CDR1 and CDR2 are SGDLS and YYNGEE. Findings of the study overall: Less diverse TCR repertoires were seen in persistent Graves' patients than in newly diagnosed ones. Possibly, accuracy suffered from the small sample size.

Arm-PCR of CDR3 regions and iRepertoire HTBI primers were the basis on which TCR beta libraries were built. TCRdb recomputed calls from the multiplex PCR reads with MiXCR, one row per CDR3 protein. The sample has 400,000 to 600,000 distinct CDR3 sequences; about a fifth are singletons. Described time point: persistent/refractory GD, antithyroid drugs over 5 years with positive TRAb. Construction of the TCR library relied on RNA isolated from PBMCs. The collection involved drawing roughly 9 milliliters of peripheral blood into EDTA tubes. Concerning this clonotype: What it recognizes is unknown.

The chain employs TRBV9 and TRBJ1-1; a possible D gene is TRBD1 (6 bases). Specimen: peripheral blood mononuclear cells (PBMCs), collected when the disease was refractory, from a patient treated with antithyroid drugs. The clonotype comes from a female donor with Graves disease. This CDR3 reads CASSVEGDTEAFF. CDR3 bases: TGTGCCAGCAGCGTAGAGGGGGACACTGAAGCTTTCTTT.